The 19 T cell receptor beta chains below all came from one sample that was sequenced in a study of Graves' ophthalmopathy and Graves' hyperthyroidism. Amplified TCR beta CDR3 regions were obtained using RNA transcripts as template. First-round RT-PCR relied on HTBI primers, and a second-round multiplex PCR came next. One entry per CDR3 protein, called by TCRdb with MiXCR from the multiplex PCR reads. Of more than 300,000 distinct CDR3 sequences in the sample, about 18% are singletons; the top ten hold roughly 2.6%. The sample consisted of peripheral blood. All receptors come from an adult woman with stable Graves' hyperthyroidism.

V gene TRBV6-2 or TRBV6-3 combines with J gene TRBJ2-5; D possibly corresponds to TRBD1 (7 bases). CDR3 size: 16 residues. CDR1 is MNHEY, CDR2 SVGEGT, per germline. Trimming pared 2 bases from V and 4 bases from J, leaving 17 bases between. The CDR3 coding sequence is TGTGCCAGCAGTTACCAAGATAGACAGGGAGGAGAGACCCAGTACTTC. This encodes CASSYQDRQGGETQYF.

The CDR3 here is CASSLLFRRGPRSYEQYF. Here the CDR3 DNA reads TGTGCCAGCAGTTTACTTTTTCGTAGGGGGCCTCGCTCCTACGAGCAGTACTTC. The V and J genes are TRBV27 and TRBJ2-7, with TRBD1 identical over 7 bases. The CDR3 runs 18 residues. Trimming took 2 bases from V and 0 from J; bases not matched to a gene: 13. Per germline, CDR1 MNHEY and CDR2 SMNVEV (reference sequence).

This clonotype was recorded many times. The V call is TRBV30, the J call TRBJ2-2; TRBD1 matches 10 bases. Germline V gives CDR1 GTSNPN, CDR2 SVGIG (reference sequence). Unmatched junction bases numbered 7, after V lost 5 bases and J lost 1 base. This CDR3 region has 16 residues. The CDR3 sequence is CAWGVDRGKNTGELFF. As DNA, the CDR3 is TGTGCCTGGGGGGTGGACAGGGGGAAGAACACCGGGGAGCTGTTTTTT. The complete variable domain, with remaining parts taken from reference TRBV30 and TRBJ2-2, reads SQTIHQWPATLVQPVGSPLSLECTVEGTSNPNLYWYRQAAGRGLQLLFYSVGIGQISSEVPQNLSASRPQDRQFILSSKKLLLSDSGFYLCAWGVDRGKNTGELFFGEGSRLTVL.

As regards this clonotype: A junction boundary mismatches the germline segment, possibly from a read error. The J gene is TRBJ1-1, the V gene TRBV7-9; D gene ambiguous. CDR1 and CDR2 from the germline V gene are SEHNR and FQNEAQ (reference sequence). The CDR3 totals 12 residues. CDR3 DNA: TGTGCCAGCAGCCAACGAAGCACTGGAGCTTTCTTT. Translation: CASSQRSTGAFF.

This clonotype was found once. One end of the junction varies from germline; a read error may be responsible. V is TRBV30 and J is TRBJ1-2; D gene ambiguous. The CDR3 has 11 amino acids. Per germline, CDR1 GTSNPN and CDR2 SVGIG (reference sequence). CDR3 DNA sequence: TGTGCCTGGAGTGTAAGCTGGGGTAAGGCCTTC. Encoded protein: CAWSVSWGKAF.

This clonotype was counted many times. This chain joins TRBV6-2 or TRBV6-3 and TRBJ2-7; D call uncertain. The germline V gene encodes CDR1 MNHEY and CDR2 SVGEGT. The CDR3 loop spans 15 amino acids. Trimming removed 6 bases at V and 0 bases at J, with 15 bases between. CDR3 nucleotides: TGTGCCAGCAGCGCTATATCCGAACCCTCCTACGAGCAGTACTTC. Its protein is CASSAISEPSYEQYF.

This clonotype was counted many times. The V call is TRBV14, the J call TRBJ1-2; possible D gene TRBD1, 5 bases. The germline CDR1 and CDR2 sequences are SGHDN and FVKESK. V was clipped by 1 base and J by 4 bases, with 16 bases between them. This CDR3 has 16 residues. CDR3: CASSQGGTVDRYGYTF. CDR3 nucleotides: TGTGCCAGCAGCCAAGGGGGGACGGTCGACCGCTATGGCTACACCTTC.

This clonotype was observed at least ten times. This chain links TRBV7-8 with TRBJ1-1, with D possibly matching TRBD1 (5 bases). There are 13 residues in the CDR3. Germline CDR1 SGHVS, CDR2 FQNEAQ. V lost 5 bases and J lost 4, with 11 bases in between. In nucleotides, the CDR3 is TGTGCCAGCAGCCCCGGGACTTTCACTGAAGCTTTCTTT. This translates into CASSPGTFTEAFF.

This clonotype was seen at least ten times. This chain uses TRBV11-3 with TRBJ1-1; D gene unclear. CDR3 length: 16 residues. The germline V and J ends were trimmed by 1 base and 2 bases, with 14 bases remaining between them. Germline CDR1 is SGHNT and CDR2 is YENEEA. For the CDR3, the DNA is TGTGCCAGCAGCTTAGTAGGCAGGACGTTCAACACTGAAGCTTTCTTT. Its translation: CASSLVGRTFNTEAFF.

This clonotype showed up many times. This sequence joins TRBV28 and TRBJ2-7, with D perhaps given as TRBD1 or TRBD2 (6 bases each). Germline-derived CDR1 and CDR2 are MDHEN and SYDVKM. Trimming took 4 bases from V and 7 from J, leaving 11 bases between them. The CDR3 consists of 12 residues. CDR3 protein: CASSSGAGEQYF. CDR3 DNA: TGTGCCAGCAGTTCGGGGGCGGGGGAGCAGTACTTC.

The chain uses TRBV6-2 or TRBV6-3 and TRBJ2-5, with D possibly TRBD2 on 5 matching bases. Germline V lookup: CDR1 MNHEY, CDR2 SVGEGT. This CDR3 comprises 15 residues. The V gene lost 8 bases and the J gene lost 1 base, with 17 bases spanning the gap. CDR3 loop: CASGSEVEIQETQYF. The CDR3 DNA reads TGTGCCAGCGGTTCGGAGGTGGAGATCCAAGAGACCCAGTACTTC.

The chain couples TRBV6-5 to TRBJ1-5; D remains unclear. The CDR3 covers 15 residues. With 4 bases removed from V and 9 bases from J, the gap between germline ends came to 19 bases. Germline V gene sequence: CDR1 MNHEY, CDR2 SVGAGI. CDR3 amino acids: CASSLSGGSPGPQHF. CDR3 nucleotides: TGTGCCAGCAGTTTATCTGGCGGATCCCCTGGGCCCCAGCATTTT.

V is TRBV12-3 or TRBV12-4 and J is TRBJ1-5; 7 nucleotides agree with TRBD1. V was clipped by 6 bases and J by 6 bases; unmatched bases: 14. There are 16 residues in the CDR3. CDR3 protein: CASSPGQGGAIQPQHF. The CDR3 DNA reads TGTGCCAGCAGCCCTGGCCAGGGGGGGGCGATTCAGCCCCAGCATTTT.

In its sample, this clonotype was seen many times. The CDR3 spells CASSLSGIQETQYF. The CDR3 coding sequence is TGTGCCAGCAGTTTATCCGGGATCCAAGAGACCCAGTACTTC. The chain uses TRBV12-3 or TRBV12-4 and TRBJ2-5; TRBD2 is a possible D gene (5 bases). CDR3 length: 14 residues. V was pared by 2 bases and J by 1 base, with 8 bases between.

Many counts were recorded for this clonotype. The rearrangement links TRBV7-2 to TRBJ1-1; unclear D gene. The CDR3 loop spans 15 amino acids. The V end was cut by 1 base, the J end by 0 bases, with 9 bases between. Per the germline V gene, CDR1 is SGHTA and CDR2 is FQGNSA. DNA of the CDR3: TGTGCCAGCAGCTTAGTACAACCCATGAACACTGAAGCTTTCTTT. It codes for CASSLVQPMNTEAFF.

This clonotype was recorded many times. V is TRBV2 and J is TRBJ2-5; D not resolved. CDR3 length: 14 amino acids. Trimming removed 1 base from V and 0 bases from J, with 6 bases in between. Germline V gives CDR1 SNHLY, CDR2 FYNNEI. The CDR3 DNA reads TGTGCCAGCAGTGAAGTACGAAACCAAGAGACCCAGTACTTC. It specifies CASSEVRNQETQYF.

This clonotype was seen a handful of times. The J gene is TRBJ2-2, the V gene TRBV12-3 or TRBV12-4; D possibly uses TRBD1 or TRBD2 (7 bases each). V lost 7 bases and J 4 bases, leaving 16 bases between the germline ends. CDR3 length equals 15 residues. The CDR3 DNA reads TGTGCCAGCAAATTGTGGGAGGGGGCCACCGGGGAGCTGTTTTTT. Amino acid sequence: CASKLWEGATGELFF.

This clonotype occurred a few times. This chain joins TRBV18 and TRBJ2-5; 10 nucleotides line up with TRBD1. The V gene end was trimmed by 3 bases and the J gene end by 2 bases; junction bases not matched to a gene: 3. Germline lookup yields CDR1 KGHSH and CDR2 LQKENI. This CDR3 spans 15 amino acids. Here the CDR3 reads CASSPRDRGQETQYF. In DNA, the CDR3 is TGTGCCAGCTCACCGAGGGACAGGGGTCAAGAGACCCAGTACTTC.

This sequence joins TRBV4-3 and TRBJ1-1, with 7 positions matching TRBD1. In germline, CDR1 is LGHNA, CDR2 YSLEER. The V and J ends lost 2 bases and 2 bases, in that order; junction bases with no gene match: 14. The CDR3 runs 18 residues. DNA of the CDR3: TGCGCCAGCAGCCAACTCAGGGGGAGTCGAGGGGGAAACACTGAAGCTTTCTTT. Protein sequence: CASSQLRGSRGGNTEAFF.